This T cell receptor beta chain was recorded in a study of T-cell memory formation after mild COVID-19. A word on this clonotype: Its antigen is unidentified.

V was trimmed by 4 bases and J by 3 bases, leaving 12 bases between them. The CDR3 sequence is 14 residues long. CDR1 and CDR2 from the germline V gene are SGHDN and FVKESK. Study-wide findings and caveats: CD4/CD8 balance held among clones contracting day 15 to 85, and later expanders leaned CD4+. CD8+ contracting clones occupied EMRA, while CD4+ ones occupied mainly CM and EM. That cross-reactive memory joined was suggested by some responding clones appearing in pre-infection memory.

TCRdb independently ran MiXCR on the 5' RACE reads; one entry per CDR3 protein. The sample holds around 130,000 distinct CDR3 sequences; around 14% are singletons and the top ten take more than 25%. The TCR sequence derives from an adult woman who had mild COVID-19 (a few samples of this study predate the infection). Cell type and time point are not known. This chain connects TRBV14 to TRBJ1-1; no clear D gene. The sample comprised PBMCs or a T cell subset sorted from them (not recorded which). The CDR3 DNA reads as TGTGCCAGCAGCCTCCTCCCGGACTACACTGAAGCTTTCTTT. Protein product: CASSLLPDYTEAFF.